The TCR beta chain described here comes from a study of beta chain features in type 1 diabetes. Study-level results: With patients and controls alike, PCR might favor shorter templates to an equal degree.

The CDR3 extends over 13 amino acids. The V gene's germline CDR1 is SGDLS and CDR2 YYNGEE. V gave up 0 bases and J gave up 5 bases, with 9 bases separating them. The authors sorted CD4+ naive, central memory, regulatory and stem cell-like memory cells via CD45RO/CCR7/CD25/CD127/CD95/CD27. On this clone: As yet, its antigen is unknown.

The isolated RNA, all of it, was reverse transcribed, so expressed TCRB transcripts were what got sequenced. The assay was immunoSEQ multiplex PCR, and TCRdb's table has in-frame clones only and misses some. This sample yields 200,000 to 250,000 clones, of which roughly 15% are seen a single time; roughly 0.024% belongs to the top ten. The chain joins TRBV9 to TRBJ2-7; the D gene is possibly TRBD1 (6 bases). The origin of this receptor is a woman aged 40 to 50 in good health. The sequenced sample consisted of naive CD4+ T cells from blood. CDR3 DNA sequence: TGTGCCAGCAGCGTAGTCACAGGGCACGAGCAGTACTTC. Its translation is CASSVVTGHEQYF.